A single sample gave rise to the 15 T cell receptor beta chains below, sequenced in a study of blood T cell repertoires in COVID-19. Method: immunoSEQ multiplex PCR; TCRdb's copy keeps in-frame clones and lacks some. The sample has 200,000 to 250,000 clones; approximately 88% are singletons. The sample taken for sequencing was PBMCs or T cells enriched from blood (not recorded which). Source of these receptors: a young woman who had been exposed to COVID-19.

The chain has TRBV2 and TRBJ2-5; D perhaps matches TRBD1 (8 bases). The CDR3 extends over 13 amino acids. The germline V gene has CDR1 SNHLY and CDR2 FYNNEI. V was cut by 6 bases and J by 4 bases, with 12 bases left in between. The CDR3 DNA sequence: TGTGCCAGCAGACAGGGGGGGCGAGAGACCCAGTACTTC. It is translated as CASRQGGRETQYF.

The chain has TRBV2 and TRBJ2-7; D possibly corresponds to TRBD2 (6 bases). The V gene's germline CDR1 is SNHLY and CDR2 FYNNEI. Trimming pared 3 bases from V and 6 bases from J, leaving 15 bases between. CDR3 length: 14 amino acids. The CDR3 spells CASSDLVMGGEQYF. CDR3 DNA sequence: TGTGCCAGCAGTGACTTGGTCATGGGAGGCGAGCAGTACTTC. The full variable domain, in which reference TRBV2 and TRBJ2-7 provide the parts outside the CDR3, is EPEVTQTPSHQVTQMGQEVILRCVPISNHLYFYWYRQILGQKVEFLVSFYNNEISEKSEIFDDQFSVERPDGSNFTLKIRSTKLEDSAMYFCASSDLVMGGEQYFGPGTRLTVT.

The CDR3 nucleotides are TGTGCCAGCAGTGAGGAGGTGGGTCAGAACTATGGCTACACCTTC. Its translation: CASSEEVGQNYGYTF. The chain has TRBV6-4 and TRBJ1-2; D not certain. Germline V gene sequence: CDR1 MRHNA, CDR2 SNTAGT. V was clipped by 3 bases and J by 2 bases, with 13 bases between them. The CDR3 spans 15 residues.

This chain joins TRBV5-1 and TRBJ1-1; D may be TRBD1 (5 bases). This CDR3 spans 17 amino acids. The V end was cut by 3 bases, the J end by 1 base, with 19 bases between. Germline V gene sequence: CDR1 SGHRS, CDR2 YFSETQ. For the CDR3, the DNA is TGCGCCAGCAGCTGGTCGAGAGCCGGGACTACGAACACTGAAGCTTTCTTT. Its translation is CASSWSRAGTTNTEAFF.

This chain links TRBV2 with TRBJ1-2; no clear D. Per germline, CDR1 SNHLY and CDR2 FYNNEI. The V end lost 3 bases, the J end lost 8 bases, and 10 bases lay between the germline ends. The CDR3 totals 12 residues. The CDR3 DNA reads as TGTGCCAGCAGTGATAGAGGGTTCGGCTACACCTTC. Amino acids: CASSDRGFGYTF.

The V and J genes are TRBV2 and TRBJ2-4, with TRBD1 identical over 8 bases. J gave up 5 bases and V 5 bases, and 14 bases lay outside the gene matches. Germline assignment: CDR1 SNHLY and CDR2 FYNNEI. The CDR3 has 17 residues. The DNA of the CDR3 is TGTGCCAGCAGTTACTACCTGGGACAGGCTGGCGAAAACATTCAGTACTTC. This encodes CASSYYLGQAGENIQYF.

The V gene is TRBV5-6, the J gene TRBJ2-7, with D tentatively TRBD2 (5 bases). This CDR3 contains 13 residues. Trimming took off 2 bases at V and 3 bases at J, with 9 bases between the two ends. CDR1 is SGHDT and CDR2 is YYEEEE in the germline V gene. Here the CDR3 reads CASSLTAVYEQYF. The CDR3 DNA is TGTGCCAGCAGCTTAACAGCGGTCTACGAGCAGTACTTC.

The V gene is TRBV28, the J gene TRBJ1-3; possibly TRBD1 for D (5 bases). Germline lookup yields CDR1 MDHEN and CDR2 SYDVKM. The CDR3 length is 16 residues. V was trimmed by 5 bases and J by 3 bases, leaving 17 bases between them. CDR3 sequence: CASSPWRGVGGNTIYF. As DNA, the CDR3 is TGTGCCAGCAGTCCCTGGCGGGGGGTGGGTGGAAACACCATATATTTT.

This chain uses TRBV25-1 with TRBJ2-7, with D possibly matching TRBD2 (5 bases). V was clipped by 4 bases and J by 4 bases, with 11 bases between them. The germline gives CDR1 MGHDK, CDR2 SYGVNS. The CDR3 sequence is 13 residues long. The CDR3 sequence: CASSVLRGYEQYF. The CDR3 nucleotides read TGTGCCAGCAGTGTGTTACGAGGGTACGAGCAGTACTTC.

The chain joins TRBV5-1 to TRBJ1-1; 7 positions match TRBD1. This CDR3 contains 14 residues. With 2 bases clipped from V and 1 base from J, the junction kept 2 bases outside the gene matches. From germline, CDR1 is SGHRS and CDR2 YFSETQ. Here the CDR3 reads CASSFGTANTEAFF. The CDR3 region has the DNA TGCGCCAGCAGCTTCGGGACAGCGAACACTGAAGCTTTCTTT. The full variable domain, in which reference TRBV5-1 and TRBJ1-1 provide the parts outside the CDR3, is KAGVTQTPRYLIKTRGQQVTLSCSPISGHRSVSWYQQTPGQGLQFLFEYFSETQRNKGNFPGRFSGRQFSNSRSEMNVSTLELGDSALYLCASSFGTANTEAFFGQGTRLTVV.

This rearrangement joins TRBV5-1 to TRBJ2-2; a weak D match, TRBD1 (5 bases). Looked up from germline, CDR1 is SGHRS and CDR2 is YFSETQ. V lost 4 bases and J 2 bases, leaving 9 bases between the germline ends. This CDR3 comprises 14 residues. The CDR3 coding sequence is TGCGCCAGCAGCGAAGGGGTTAACACCGGGGAGCTGTTTTTT. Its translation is CASSEGVNTGELFF.

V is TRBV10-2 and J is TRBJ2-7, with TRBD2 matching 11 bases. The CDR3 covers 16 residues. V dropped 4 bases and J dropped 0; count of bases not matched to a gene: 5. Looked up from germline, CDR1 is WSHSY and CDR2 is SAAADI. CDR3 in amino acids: CASSAPTSGTSYEQYF. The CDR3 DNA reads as TGCGCCAGCAGTGCCCCGACTAGCGGGACCTCCTACGAGCAGTACTTC.

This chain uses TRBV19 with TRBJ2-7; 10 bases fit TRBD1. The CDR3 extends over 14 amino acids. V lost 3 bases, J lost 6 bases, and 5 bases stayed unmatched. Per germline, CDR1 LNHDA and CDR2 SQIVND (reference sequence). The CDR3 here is CASSIQGTGAEQYF. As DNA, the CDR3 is TGTGCCAGTAGTATCCAAGGGACAGGGGCCGAGCAGTACTTC.

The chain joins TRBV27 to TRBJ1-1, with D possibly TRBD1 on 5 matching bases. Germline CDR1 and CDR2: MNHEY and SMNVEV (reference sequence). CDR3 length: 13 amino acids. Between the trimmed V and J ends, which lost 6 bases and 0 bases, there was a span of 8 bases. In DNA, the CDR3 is TGTGCCAGCAGCCAGGGTCTGAACACTGAAGCTTTCTTT. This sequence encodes CASSQGLNTEAFF.

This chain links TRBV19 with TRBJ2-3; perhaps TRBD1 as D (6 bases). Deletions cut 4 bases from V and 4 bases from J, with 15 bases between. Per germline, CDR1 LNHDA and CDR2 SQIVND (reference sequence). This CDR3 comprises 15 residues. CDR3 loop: CASSNGRGIPDTQYF. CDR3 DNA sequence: TGTGCCAGTAGTAATGGCAGGGGTATCCCAGATACGCAGTATTTT.